What follows describes a single T cell receptor beta chain. The source of the sample is a study of blood T cell repertoires in COVID-19. The protocol was immunoSEQ multiplex PCR, while the TCRdb copy is restricted to in-frame clones and leaves out a portion. Of around 300,000 clones in the sample, approximately 88% were seen once. The germline CDR1 and CDR2 sequences are SGDLS and YYNGEE. The CDR3 sequence is 14 residues long. V shed 1 base and J 4 bases; nucleotides not matched to a gene: 4. Sample: peripheral blood. This TCR was sampled from a woman aged 25 to 39 with COVID-19, enrolled during active disease. The V gene is TRBV9, the J gene TRBJ1-2, with 7 bases fitting TRBD1. The CDR3 DNA is TGTGCCAGCAGCGTATTGACAGGGCCCTATGGCTACACCTTC. The encoded protein is CASSVLTGPYGYTF. The full variable domain, completed using reference TRBV9 and TRBJ1-2, is DSGVTQTPKHLITATGQRVTLRCSPRSGDLSVYWYQQSLDQGLQFLIQYYNGEERAKGNILERFSAQQFPDLHSELNLSSLELGDSALYFCASSVLTGPYGYTFGSGTRLTVV.